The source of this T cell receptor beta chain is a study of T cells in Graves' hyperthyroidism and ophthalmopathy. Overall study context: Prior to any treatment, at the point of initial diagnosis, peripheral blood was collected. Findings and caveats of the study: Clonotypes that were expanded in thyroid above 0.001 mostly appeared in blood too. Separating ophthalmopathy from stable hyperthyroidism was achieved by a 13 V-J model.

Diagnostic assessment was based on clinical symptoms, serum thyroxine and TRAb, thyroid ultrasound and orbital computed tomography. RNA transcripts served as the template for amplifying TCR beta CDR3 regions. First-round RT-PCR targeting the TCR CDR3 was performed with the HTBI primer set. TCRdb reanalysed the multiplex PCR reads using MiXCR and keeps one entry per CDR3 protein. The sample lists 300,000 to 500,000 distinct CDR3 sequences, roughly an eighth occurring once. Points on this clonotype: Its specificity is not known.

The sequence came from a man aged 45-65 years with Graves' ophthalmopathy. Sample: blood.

This CDR3 reads CSFQVTTEAFF. The CDR3 DNA is TGCAGTTTTCAGGTGACCACTGAAGCTTTCTTT. The chain is built from TRBV20-1 and TRBJ1-1; no clear D gene. This CDR3 has 11 residues. CDR1 is DFQATT and CDR2 is SNEGSKA in the germline V gene (reference sequence). V was trimmed by 8 bases and J by 4 bases, leaving 11 bases between them.